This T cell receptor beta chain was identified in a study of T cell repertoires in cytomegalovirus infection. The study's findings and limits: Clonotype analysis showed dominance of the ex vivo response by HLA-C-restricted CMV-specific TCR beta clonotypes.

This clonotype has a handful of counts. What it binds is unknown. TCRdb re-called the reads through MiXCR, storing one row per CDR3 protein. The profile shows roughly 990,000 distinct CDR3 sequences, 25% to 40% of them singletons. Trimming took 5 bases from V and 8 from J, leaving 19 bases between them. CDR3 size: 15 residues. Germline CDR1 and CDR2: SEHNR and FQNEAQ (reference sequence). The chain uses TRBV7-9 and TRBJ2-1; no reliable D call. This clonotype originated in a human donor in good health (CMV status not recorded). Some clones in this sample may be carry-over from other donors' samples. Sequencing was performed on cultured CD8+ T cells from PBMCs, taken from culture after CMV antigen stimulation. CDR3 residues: CASSPRESARDEQFF. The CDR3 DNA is TGTGCCAGCAGCCCTCGAGAGTCGGCTCGGGATGAGCAGTTCTTC.